Sequencing of this T cell receptor beta chain was carried out in a study of shared clonotypes between healthy human individuals. For the study at large: CD4 naive and CD4 memory each took three plates per donor, while CD8 naive took two and CD8 memory one. Study outcomes and limitations: Investigators expected sequencing depth to affect clonotype sharing among donors.

Germline V gene data show CDR1 as MNHEY and CDR2 as SVGAGI. V shed 5 bases and J 6 bases; nucleotides not matched to a gene: 9. The CDR3 runs to 15 residues. Several immunoSEQ 96-well plates shared each subset's DNA, each plate a replicate. Assay used: immunoSEQ multiplex PCR; TCRdb lists only in-frame clones, some missing. This table has some 1,400,000 clones, approximately 97% appearing once. Only Caucasian adults living in Nashville, Tennessee served as donors. A note on this clone: The target antigen is unknown.

Source material: naive CD4+ T cells sorted from blood. Subset meaning: CD45RA+ positively selected. This TCR was sampled from a man aged 25 to 40 in good health. The chain is built from TRBV6-5 and TRBJ2-1, with 8 bases matching TRBD1. CDR3 residues: CASSAQGAVFNEQFF. The DNA for the CDR3 is TGTGCCAGCAGTGCCCAGGGGGCGGTATTCAATGAGCAGTTCTTC.